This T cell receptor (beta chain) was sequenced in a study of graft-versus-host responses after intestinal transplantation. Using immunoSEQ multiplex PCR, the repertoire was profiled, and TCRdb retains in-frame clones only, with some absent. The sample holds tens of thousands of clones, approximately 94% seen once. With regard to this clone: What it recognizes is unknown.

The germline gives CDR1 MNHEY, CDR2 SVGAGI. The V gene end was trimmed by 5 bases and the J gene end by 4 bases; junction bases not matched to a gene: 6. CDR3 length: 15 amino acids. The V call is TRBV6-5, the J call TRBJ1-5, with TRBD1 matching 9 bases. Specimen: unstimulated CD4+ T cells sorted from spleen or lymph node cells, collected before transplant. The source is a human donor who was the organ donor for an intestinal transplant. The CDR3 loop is CASSRTGTGNQPQHF. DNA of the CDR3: TGTGCCAGCAGTCGAACCGGGACAGGGAATCAGCCCCAGCATTTT.